Listed here is a single TCR beta chain. The V and J ends lost 5 bases and 9 bases respectively, with 17 bases between them. Germline CDR1 SGHVS, CDR2 FQNEAQ. CDR3 length equals 13 residues. The data belong to a study of blood T cell repertoires in COVID-19. Study details: The United States, Italy and Spain were the sources of the acute and convalescent COVID-19 samples. Nucleic acid was either cDNA or gDNA, and it came from T cells, B-cell-depleted T cells, or PBMCs.

Authors' processing steps: Cell counts per sample came from amplifying reference gene primers. Data came from immunoSEQ multiplex PCR; TCRdb stores just in-frame clones and leaves some out. Clone size and V and J calls were adopted from that table, with D and trimming inferred from the DNA. The sample shows some 160,000 clones, about 83% of them seen only once. J is TRBJ2-7 and V is TRBV7-8; tentatively, D is TRBD2 (5 bases). This receptor was obtained from a woman aged 80 or older with acute or convalescent COVID-19. Input material: peripheral blood. CDR3 sequence: CASSPGGSSWQYF. In DNA, the CDR3 is TGTGCCAGCAGCCCCGGTGGGAGCTCGTGGCAGTACTTC.